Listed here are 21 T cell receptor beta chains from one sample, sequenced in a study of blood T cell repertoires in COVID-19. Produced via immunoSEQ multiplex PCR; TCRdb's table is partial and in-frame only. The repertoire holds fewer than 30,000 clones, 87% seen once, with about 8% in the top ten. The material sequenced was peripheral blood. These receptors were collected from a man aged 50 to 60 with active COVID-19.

As DNA, the CDR3 is TGCGCCAGCAGCTTGGAGCCCAAAAATAGCAATCAGCCCCAGCATTTT. Residues: CASSLEPKNSNQPQHF. The genes are TRBV5-1 and TRBJ1-5; D gene uncertain. V dropped 0 bases and J dropped 0 bases, with 10 bases sitting between them. The CDR3 sequence is 16 residues long. Germline V CDR1 and CDR2: SGHRS, YFSETQ. The full variable domain, its missing parts supplied by reference TRBV5-1 and TRBJ1-5, is KAGVTQTPRYLIKTRGQQVTLSCSPISGHRSVSWYQQTPGQGLQFLFEYFSETQRNKGNFPGRFSGRQFSNSRSEMNVSTLELGDSALYLCASSLEPKNSNQPQHFGDGTRLSIL.

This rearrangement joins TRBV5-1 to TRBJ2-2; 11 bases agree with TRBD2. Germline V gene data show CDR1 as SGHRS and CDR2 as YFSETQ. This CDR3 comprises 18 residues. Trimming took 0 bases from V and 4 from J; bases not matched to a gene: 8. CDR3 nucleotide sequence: TGCGCCAGCAGCTTGGTAGCGGGGGGGCCTGCTGGCACCGGGGAGCTGTTTTTT. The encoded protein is CASSLVAGGPAGTGELFF. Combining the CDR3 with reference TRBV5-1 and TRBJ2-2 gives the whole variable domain KAGVTQTPRYLIKTRGQQVTLSCSPISGHRSVSWYQQTPGQGLQFLFEYFSETQRNKGNFPGRFSGRQFSNSRSEMNVSTLELGDSALYLCASSLVAGGPAGTGELFFGEGSRLTVL.

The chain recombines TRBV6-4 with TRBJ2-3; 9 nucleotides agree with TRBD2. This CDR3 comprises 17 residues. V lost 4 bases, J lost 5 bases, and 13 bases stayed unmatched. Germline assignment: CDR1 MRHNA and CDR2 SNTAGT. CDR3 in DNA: TGTGCCAGCAGTGTCTTCTTAGCGGGAGTTGAACTAGATACGCAGTATTTT. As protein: CASSVFLAGVELDTQYF.

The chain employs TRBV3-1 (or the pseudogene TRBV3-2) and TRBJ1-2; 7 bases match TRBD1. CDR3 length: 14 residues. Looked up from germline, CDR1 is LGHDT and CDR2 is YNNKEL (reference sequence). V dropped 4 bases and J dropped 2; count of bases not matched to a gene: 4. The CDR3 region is CASSLSTGNYGYTF. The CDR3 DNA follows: TGTGCCAGCAGCCTATCGACAGGGAACTATGGCTACACCTTC.

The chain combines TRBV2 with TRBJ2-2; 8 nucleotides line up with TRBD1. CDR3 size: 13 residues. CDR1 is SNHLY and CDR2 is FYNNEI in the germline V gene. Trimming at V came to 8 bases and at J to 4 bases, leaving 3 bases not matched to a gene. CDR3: CASDRGGTGELFF. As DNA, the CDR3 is TGTGCCAGCGACAGGGGAGGCACCGGGGAGCTGTTTTTT.

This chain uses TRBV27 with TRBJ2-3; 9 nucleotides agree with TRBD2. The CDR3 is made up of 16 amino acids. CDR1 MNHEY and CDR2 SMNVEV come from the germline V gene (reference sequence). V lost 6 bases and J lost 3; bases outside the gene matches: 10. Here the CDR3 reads CASSLLGGRGTDTQYF. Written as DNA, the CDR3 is TGTGCCAGCAGCCTATTGGGCGGGAGGGGTACAGATACGCAGTATTTT.

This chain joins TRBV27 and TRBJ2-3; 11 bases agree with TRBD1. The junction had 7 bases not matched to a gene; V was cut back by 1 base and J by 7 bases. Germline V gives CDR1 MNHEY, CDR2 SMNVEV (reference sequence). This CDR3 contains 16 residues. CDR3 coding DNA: TGTGCCAGCAGTTTATTTGGGACAGGGGGGACGAATACGCAGTATTTT. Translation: CASSLFGTGGTNTQYF.

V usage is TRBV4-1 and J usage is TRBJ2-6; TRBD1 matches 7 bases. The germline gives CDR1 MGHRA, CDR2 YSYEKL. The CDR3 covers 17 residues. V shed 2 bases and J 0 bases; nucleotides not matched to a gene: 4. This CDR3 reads CASSQSTGNSGANVLTF. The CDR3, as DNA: TGCGCCAGCAGCCAATCGACAGGGAACTCTGGGGCCAACGTCCTGACTTTC.

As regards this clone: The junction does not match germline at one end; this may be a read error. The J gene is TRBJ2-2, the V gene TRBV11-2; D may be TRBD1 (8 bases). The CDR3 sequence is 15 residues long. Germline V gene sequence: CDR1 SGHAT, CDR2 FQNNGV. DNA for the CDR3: TGTGCCGGCAGCGGGGTTCAGGGGGCTGCTGGGGAGCTGTTTTTT. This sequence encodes CAGSGVQGAAGELFF.

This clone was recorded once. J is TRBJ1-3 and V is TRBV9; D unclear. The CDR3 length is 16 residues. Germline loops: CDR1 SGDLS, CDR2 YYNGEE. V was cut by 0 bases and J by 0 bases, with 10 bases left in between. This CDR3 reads CASSVVSRLSGNTIYF. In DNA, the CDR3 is TGTGCCAGCAGCGTAGTGTCGAGACTCTCTGGAAACACCATATATTTT.

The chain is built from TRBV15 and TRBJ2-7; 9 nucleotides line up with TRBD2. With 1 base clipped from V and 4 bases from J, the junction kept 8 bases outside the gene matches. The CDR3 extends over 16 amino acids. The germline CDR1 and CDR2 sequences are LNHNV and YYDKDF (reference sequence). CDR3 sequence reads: CATSRGASSGNYEQYF. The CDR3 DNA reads TGTGCCACCAGCAGAGGCGCCTCTAGCGGGAATTACGAGCAGTACTTC.

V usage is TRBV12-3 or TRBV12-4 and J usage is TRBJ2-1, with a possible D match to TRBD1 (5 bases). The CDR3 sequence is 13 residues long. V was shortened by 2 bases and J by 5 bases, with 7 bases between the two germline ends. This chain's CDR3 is CASSLTGNNEQFF. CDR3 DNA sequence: TGTGCCAGCAGTTTAACAGGAAACAATGAGCAGTTCTTC.

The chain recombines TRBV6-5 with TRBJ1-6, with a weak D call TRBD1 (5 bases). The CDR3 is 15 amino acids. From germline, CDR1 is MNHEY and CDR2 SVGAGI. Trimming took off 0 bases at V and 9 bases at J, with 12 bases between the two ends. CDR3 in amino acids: CASSYSGQGGSPLHF. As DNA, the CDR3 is TGTGCCAGCAGTTACTCGGGGCAGGGCGGTTCACCCCTCCACTTT.

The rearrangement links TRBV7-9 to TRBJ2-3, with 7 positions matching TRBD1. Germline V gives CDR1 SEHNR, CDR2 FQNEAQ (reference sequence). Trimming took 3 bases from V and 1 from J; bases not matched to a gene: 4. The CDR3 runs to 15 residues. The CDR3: CASSFTGVGTDTQYF. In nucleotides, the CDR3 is TGTGCCAGCAGCTTCACAGGGGTGGGCACAGATACGCAGTATTTT.

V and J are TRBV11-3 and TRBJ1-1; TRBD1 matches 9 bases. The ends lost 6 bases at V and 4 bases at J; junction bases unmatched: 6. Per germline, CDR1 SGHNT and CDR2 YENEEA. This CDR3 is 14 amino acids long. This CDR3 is CASSRTGVVTEAFF. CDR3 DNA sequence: TGTGCCAGCAGTAGGACAGGGGTGGTCACTGAAGCTTTCTTT. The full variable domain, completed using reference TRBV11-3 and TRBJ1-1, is EAGVVQSPRYKIIEKKQPVAFWCNPISGHNTLYWYLQNLGQGPELLIRYENEEAVDDSQLPKDRFSAERLKGVDSTLKIQPAELGDSAVYLCASSRTGVVTEAFFGQGTRLTVV.

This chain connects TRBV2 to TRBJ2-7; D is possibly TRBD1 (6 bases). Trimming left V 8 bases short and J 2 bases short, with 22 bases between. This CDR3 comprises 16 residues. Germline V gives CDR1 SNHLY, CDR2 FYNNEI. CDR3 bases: TGTGCCAGCTGGGGGCTGAGGACAGATTCAGCCTACGAGCAGTACTTC. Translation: CASWGLRTDSAYEQYF.

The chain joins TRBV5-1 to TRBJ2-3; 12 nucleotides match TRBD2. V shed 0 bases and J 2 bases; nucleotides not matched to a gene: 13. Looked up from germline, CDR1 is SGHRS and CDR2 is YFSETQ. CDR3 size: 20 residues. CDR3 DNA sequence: TGCGCCAGCAGCTTGGCAGGACTAGCGGGGCTTAATCGAATCACAGATACGCAGTATTTT. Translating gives CASSLAGLAGLNRITDTQYF.

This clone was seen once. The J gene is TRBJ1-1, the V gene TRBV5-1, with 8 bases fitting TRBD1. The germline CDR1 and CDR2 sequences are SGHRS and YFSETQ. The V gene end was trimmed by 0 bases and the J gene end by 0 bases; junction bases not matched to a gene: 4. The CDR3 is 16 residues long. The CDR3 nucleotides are TGCGCCAGCAGCTTGGGACAGGGGTTCATGAACACTGAAGCTTTCTTT. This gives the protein CASSLGQGFMNTEAFF.

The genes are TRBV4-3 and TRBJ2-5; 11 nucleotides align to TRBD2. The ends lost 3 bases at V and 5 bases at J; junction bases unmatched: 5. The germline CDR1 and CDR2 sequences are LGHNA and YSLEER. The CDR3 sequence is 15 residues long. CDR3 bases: TGCGCCAGCAGCCATACTAGCGGGAGAAGGGAGACCCAGTACTTC. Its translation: CASSHTSGRRETQYF.

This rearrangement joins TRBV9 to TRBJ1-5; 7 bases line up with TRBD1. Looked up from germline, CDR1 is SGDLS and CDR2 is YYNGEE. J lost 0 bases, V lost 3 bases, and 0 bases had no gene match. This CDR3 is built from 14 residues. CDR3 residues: CASSGQGSNQPQHF. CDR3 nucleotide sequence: TGTGCCAGCAGCGGACAGGGTAGCAATCAGCCCCAGCATTTT.

The CDR3 DNA follows: TGTGCCAGCAGTCCGACTGGAACAGATACGCAGTATTTT. The encoded protein is CASSPTGTDTQYF. V and J are TRBV7-3 and TRBJ2-3; D remains ambiguous. CDR3 length: 13 amino acids. Looked up from germline, CDR1 is SGHTA and CDR2 is FQGTGA. V lost 6 bases and J lost 3, with 10 bases in between.